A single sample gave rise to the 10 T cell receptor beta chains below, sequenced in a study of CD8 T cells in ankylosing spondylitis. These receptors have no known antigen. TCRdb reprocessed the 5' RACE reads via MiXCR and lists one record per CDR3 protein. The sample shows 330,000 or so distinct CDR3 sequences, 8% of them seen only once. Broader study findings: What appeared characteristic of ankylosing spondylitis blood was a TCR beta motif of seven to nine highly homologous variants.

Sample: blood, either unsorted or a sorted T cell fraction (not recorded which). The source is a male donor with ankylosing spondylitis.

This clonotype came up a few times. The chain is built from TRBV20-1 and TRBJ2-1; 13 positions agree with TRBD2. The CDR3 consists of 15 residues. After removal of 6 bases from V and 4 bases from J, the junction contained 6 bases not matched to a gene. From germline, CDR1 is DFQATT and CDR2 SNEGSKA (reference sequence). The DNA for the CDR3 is TGCAGTGCCAGACTAGCGGGAGGCCAGTACAATGAGCAGTTCTTC. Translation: CSARLAGGQYNEQFF.

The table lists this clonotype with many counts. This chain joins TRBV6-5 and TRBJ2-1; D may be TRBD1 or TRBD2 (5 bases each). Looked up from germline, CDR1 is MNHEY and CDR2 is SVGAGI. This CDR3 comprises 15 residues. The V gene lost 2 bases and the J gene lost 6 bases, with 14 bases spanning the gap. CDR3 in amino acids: CASSYARGLANEQFF. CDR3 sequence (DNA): TGTGCCAGCAGTTACGCGAGGGGCCTCGCCAATGAGCAGTTCTTC.

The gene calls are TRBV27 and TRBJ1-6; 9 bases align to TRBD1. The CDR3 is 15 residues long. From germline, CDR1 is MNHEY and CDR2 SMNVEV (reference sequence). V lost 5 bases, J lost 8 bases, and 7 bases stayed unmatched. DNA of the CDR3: TGTGCCAGCAGTCCAAACAGGGGGCGCCATTCACCCCTCCACTTT. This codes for CASSPNRGRHSPLHF.

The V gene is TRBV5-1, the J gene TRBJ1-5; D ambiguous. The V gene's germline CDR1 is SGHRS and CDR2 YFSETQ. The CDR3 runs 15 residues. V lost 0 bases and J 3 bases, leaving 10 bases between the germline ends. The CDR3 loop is CASSLGGQDNQPQHF. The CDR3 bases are TGCGCCAGCAGCTTGGGAGGCCAGGACAATCAGCCCCAGCATTTT.

As DNA, the CDR3 is TGTGCTAGTGTACGACCGACGAACACCGGGGAGCTGTTTTTT. Translation: CASVRPTNTGELFF. The chain is built from TRBV12-5 and TRBJ2-2; D is unclear. Germline V CDR1 and CDR2: LGHNT, FRNRAP. This CDR3 is built from 14 residues. Trimming took 7 bases from V and 0 from J, leaving 9 bases between them.

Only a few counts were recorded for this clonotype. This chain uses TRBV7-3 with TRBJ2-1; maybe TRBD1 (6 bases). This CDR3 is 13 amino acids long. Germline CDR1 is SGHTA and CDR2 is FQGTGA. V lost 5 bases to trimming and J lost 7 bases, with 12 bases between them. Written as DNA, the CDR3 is TGTGCCAGCAGCGAAAGGGGGAGAAATGAGCAGTTCTTC. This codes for CASSERGRNEQFF. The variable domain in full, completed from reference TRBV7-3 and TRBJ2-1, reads GAGVSQTPSNKVTEKGKYVELRCDPISGHTALYWYRQSLGQGPEFLIYFQGTGAADDSGLPNDRFFAVRPEGSVSTLKIQRTERGDSAVYLCASSERGRNEQFFGPGTRLTVL.

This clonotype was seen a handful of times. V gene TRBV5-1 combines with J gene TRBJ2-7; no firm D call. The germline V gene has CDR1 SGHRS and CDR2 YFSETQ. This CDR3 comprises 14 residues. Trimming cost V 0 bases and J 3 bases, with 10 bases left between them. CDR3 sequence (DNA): TGCGCCAGCAGCTTGGGATTAGACGTCTACGAGCAGTACTTC. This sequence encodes CASSLGLDVYEQYF. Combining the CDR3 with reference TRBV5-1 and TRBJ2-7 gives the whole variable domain KAGVTQTPRYLIKTRGQQVTLSCSPISGHRSVSWYQQTPGQGLQFLFEYFSETQRNKGNFPGRFSGRQFSNSRSEMNVSTLELGDSALYLCASSLGLDVYEQYFGPGTRLTVT.

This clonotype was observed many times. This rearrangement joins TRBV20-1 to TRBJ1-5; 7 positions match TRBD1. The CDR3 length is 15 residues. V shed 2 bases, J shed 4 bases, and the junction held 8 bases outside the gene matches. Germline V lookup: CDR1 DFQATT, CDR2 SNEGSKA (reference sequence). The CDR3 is CSARPGTAANQPQHF. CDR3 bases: TGCAGTGCTAGACCCGGGACAGCAGCAAATCAGCCCCAGCATTTT.

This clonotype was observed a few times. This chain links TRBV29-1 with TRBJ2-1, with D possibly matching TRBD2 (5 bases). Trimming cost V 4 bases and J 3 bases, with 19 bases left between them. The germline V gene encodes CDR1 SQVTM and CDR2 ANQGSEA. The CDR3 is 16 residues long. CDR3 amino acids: CSVVLEEVTLYNEQFF. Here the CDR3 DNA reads TGCAGCGTTGTGTTGGAGGAAGTTACCCTCTACAATGAGCAGTTCTTC.

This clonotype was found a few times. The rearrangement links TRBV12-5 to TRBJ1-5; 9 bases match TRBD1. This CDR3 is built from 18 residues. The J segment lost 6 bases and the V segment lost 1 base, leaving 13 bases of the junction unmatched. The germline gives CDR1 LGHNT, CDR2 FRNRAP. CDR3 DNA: TGTGCTAGTGGTTTGGCTTTAACCGGGACAGGGTCAAGTCAGCCCCAGCATTTT. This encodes CASGLALTGTGSSQPQHF.